These 15 T cell receptor beta chains were sequenced from one sample in a study of immune cell composition in non-small cell lung cancer. Clones were sequenced by immunoSEQ multiplex PCR, and TCRdb holds only the in-frame ones, with some missing. Here the sample spans around 9,000 clones, roughly 80% being singletons. Normal lung was taken at the farthest possible site, at least 3 cm from tumour. Sequences were obtained from non-adjacent lung tissue. The receptors shown here come from a human donor with non-small cell lung cancer.

The chain uses TRBV28 and TRBJ1-6; possible D gene TRBD1, 6 bases. V was cut by 7 bases and J by 5 bases, with 15 bases left in between. Germline V gene sequence: CDR1 MDHEN, CDR2 SYDVKM. This CDR3 contains 15 residues. CDR3 loop: CASTFSDRNNSPLHF. CDR3 nucleotides: TGTGCCAGCACCTTTTCGGACAGAAATAATTCACCCCTCCACTTT.

CDR3 DNA: TGTGCCAGCAGCTCCGGGACAGGGGGCGAATCAGACATTCAGTACTTC. It is translated as CASSSGTGGESDIQYF. The gene calls are TRBV7-9 and TRBJ2-4, with 12 bases identical to TRBD1. This CDR3 is built from 16 residues. With 4 bases clipped from V and 8 bases from J, the junction kept 9 bases outside the gene matches. The germline CDR1 and CDR2 sequences are SEHNR and FQNEAQ (reference sequence).

This rearrangement joins TRBV13 to TRBJ1-3; D is ambiguous. V lost 5 bases, J lost 3 bases, and 8 bases lay in between. Germline CDR1 PRHDT, CDR2 FYEKMQ (reference sequence). The CDR3 covers 13 residues. CDR3 DNA: TGTGCCAGCAGCCTCGGGCATGGAAACACCATATATTTT. Translated: CASSLGHGNTIYF.

By frequency in the sample, this clone is medium-sized (0.01 to 0.1%). The chain joins TRBV5-1 to TRBJ1-2, with unresolved D. The CDR3 is 15 amino acids. The germline V and J ends were trimmed by 5 bases and 4 bases, with 18 bases remaining between them. The germline V gene encodes CDR1 SGHRS and CDR2 YFSETQ. CDR3 in amino acids: CASSPTGPKGYGYTF. The DNA for the CDR3 is TGCGCCAGCAGTCCCACGGGCCCTAAGGGCTATGGCTACACCTTC.

This chain connects TRBV29-1 to TRBJ2-3, with D possibly matching TRBD1 (6 bases). V gave up 8 bases and J gave up 5 bases, with 11 bases separating them. The CDR3 covers 11 residues. Germline values: CDR1 SQVTM, CDR2 ANQGSEA. The CDR3 loop is CSSEGGDTQYF. The CDR3 coding sequence is TGCAGCTCCGAAGGGGGAGATACGCAGTATTTT.

The chain uses TRBV25-1 and TRBJ2-2; 8 bases are shared with TRBD1. The V gene's germline CDR1 is MGHDK and CDR2 SYGVNS. After removal of 6 bases from V and 1 base from J, the junction contained 4 bases not matched to a gene. The CDR3 contains 15 residues. The DNA of the CDR3 is TGTGCCAGCAGACCAGGACAGGGGAACACCGGGGAGCTGTTTTTT. This encodes CASRPGQGNTGELFF.

The J gene is TRBJ2-3, the V gene TRBV4-2; 7 nucleotides match TRBD1. The germline V gene has CDR1 LGHNA and CDR2 YNFKEQ. The junction had 5 bases not matched to a gene; V was cut back by 4 bases and J by 1 base. The CDR3 totals 15 residues. The CDR3 DNA reads TGTGCCAGCAGCCCCGGACAGGCTGGCACAGATACGCAGTATTTT. The encoded protein is CASSPGQAGTDTQYF.

V and J are TRBV4-1 and TRBJ1-6, with TRBD1 matching over 10 bases. CDR1 is MGHRA, CDR2 YSYEKL, per germline. V dropped 4 bases and J dropped 7; count of bases not matched to a gene: 10. The CDR3 length is 17 residues. The chain's CDR3 is CASSPKTPGQGNSPLHF. CDR3 nucleotides: TGCGCCAGCAGCCCGAAAACGCCGGGACAGGGGAATTCACCCCTCCACTTT.

The CDR3 is CAWSVRRVYYNSPLHF. The CDR3 DNA reads TGTGCCTGGAGTGTACGGCGGGTATACTATAATTCACCCCTCCACTTT. The chain recombines TRBV30 with TRBJ1-6, with D hard to call. The CDR3 is 16 residues long. Germline assignment: CDR1 GTSNPN and CDR2 SVGIG (reference sequence). With 0 bases removed from V and 3 bases from J, the gap between germline ends came to 12 bases.

The V gene is TRBV28, the J gene TRBJ2-7; 7 nucleotides match TRBD2. The CDR3 consists of 13 residues. Germline CDR1 reads MDHEN; CDR2 reads SYDVKM. The ends lost 7 bases at V and 3 bases at J; junction bases unmatched: 6. The CDR3 coding sequence is TGTGCCAGCATGGGGTGGGAGGGCTACGAGCAGTACTTC. It encodes CASMGWEGYEQYF.

This rearrangement joins TRBV28 to TRBJ2-7; D uncertain. V lost 2 bases and J lost 7, with 21 bases in between. From germline, CDR1 is MDHEN and CDR2 SYDVKM. The CDR3 contains 16 residues. This CDR3 reads CASSLMAAPLVGEQYF. The CDR3 DNA reads TGTGCCAGCAGTTTAATGGCGGCGCCTCTCGTTGGTGAGCAGTACTTC.

This chain connects TRBV20-1 to TRBJ1-2, with D possibly being TRBD1 (5 bases). Trimming pared 5 bases from V and 11 bases from J, leaving 12 bases between. Per the germline V gene, CDR1 is DFQATT and CDR2 is SNEGSKA (reference sequence). The CDR3 has 10 residues. The CDR3 nucleotides are TGCAGTGCTTGGCGGGGCCGGTACACCTTC. Translating gives CSAWRGRYTF.

This chain connects TRBV10-3 to TRBJ2-1; D possibly corresponds to TRBD1 (6 bases). V was clipped by 0 bases and J by 4 bases, with 16 bases between them. The CDR3 extends over 17 amino acids. CDR1 and CDR2 from the germline V gene are ENHRY and SYGVKD. This CDR3 is CAISESTAGVGYNEQFF. The CDR3, as DNA: TGTGCCATCAGTGAGTCAACGGCAGGGGTGGGTTACAATGAGCAGTTCTTC.

The chain joins TRBV6-6 to TRBJ1-5; 7 bases match TRBD1. V lost 6 bases to trimming and J lost 7 bases; unmatched junction nucleotides: 6. Germline V CDR1 and CDR2: MNHNY, SVGAGI (reference sequence). The CDR3 totals 13 residues. The CDR3 coding sequence is TGTGCCAGCAGCGACACAGGGGTCCAGCCCCAGCATTTT. Encoded protein: CASSDTGVQPQHF.

The chain is built from TRBV9 and TRBJ2-7, with 9 bases lining up with TRBD1. After removal of 0 bases from V and 4 bases from J, the junction contained 8 bases not matched to a gene. The CDR3 loop spans 16 amino acids. Germline assignment: CDR1 SGDLS and CDR2 YYNGEE. The CDR3 bases are TGTGCCAGCAGCGTAGAAGGGACAGGGACAGGGTACGAGCAGTACTTC. Amino acid sequence: CASSVEGTGTGYEQYF.